This is a list of T cell receptor beta chains from one sample in a study of T cell changes during pregnancy in multiple sclerosis. Sequenced by immunoSEQ multiplex PCR; TCRdb stores in-frame clones only, minus some. The table has 40,000 to 60,000 clones, roughly 90% seen once. Sample: CD4+ T cells from peripheral blood mononuclear cells, taken after pregnancy. The origin of the receptors is a female donor with multiple sclerosis, enrolled in a pregnancy study. Both conserved end residues are part of each CDR3. The D gene is left open where the match is weak. Size values are once, few and many counts, or a class for expanded clones, and some rows have none.

D gene	clone size	V gene	J gene	CDR3 protein	CDR3 DNA
TRBD1	.	TRBV2	TRBJ2-3	CASSTDRGGTDTQYF	TGTGCCAGCAGCACGGACAGGGGTGGCACAGATACGCAGTATTTT
.	.	TRBV12-5	TRBJ1-1	CASGLVQGDTEAFF	TGTGCTAGTGGTTTGGTCCAGGGCGATACTGAAGCTTTCTTT
.	.	TRBV18	TRBJ2-7	CASSLLRTAYYEQYF	TGTGCCAGCTCACTACTCAGGACAGCATACTACGAGCAGTACTTC
.	once	TRBV29-1	TRBJ1-2	CSVPLGPHGYTF	TGCAGCGTTCCCCTGGGCCCCCATGGCTACACCTTC
TRBD2	.	TRBV19	TRBJ2-3	CASRGTSGRKISDTQYF	TGTGCCAGTAGAGGGACTAGCGGGAGGAAAATATCAGATACGCAGTATTTT
.	.	TRBV5-5	TRBJ1-3	CASSLASVSGNTIYF	TGTGCCAGCAGCTTGGCCTCGGTCTCTGGAAACACCATATATTTT
TRBD2	.	TRBV15	TRBJ2-1	CATSRDVLERDFAYNEQFF	TGTGCCACCAGCAGAGATGTTCTTGAGCGGGACTTCGCCTACAATGAGCAGTTCTTC
TRBD1	once	TRBV20-1	TRBJ2-7	CSAQDRAEQYF	TGCAGTGCCCAGGACAGGGCCGAGCAGTACTTC
TRBD1	.	TRBV28	TRBJ1-4	CASSEPGQGGEKLFF	TGTGCCAGCAGCGAACCGGGACAGGGGGGTGAAAAACTGTTTTTT
.	few	TRBV7-7	TRBJ2-5	CASSLSVGHGTQYF	TGTGCTAGCAGCTTATCAGTGGGGCATGGGACCCAGTACTTC
TRBD1	.	TRBV28	TRBJ1-2	CASSATGVYGYTF	TGTGCCAGCAGTGCGACAGGGGTGTATGGCTACACCTTC
TRBD1	.	TRBV7-2	TRBJ2-2	CASSPRQGAIRELFF	TGTGCCAGCAGCCCCAGACAGGGGGCGATCCGGGAGCTGTTTTTT
.	.	TRBV9	TRBJ2-2	CASSVANPLNTGELFF	TGTGCCAGCAGCGTAGCTAACCCATTAAACACCGGGGAGCTGTTTTTT
TRBD2	.	TRBV19	TRBJ2-1	CASSIGFRASGRREIYEQFF	TGTGCCAGTAGTATCGGATTTCGGGCTAGCGGGAGAAGGGAGATCTATGAGCAGTTCTTC
TRBD1	.	TRBV6-6	TRBJ2-2	CASAGTADVGELFF	TGTGCCAGCGCCGGGACAGCCGACGTCGGGGAGCTGTTTTTT